The present entry profiles one T cell receptor beta chain with its context. Everyone who took part was roughly 18 to 89 years old, and they came from about two dozen US areas. For recovered donors of Cohort 3, there were two negative PCRs, clearance, or symptom resolution. In the authors' methods: Quantification of nucleated cells was approximated via reference gene primer amplification. TCRdb's copy holds only in-frame clones and misses some; the assay was immunoSEQ multiplex PCR. Clone size and V and J calls were adopted from that table, with D and trimming inferred from the DNA. The sample has under 300,000 clones, 75% to 95% seen once. CDR1 and CDR2 from the germline V gene are SEHNR and FQNEAQ (reference sequence). Trimming removed 0 bases from V and 8 bases from J, with 13 bases in between. The CDR3 is made up of 14 amino acids. The sample comes from a study of blood T cell repertoires in COVID-19. About the study: Sources were T cells, B-cell-depleted T cells, or PBMCs; the material itself was cDNA or gDNA.

The sample was PBMCs or T cells enriched from blood (not recorded which). This sequence originates from a woman aged 18-35 years who had recovered from COVID-19. The chain carries TRBV7-9 and TRBJ1-2; D call uncertain. The CDR3 protein is CASSLARAGGGYTF. The CDR3, as DNA: TGTGCCAGCAGCTTAGCGCGGGCAGGCGGGGGCTACACCTTC.